Listed below are T cell receptor beta chains from one sample, sequenced in a study of T cell repertoires in cytomegalovirus infection. MiXCR was run by TCRdb on the reads, yielding one entry per CDR3 protein. Among about 740,000 distinct CDR3 sequences listed, less than 40% were seen once. The specimen sequenced was PBMCs. The receptors here all came from a human donor in good health (CMV status not recorded). Some clones in this sample may be carry-over from other donors' samples. Each CDR3 is given with its conserved first and last residue. D genes are given only for firm matches. Rows give clone size only sometimes, using once, few, many, or a class for an expanded clone.

TRBV6-2/TRBV6-3	TRBD1	TRBJ1-5	few	TGTGCCAGCAGTTACACCCGGACAGGGGTCAATCAGCCCCAGCATTTT	CASSYTRTGVNQPQHF
TRBV28	-	TRBJ2-1	-	TGTGCCAGCAGTTTCCGCGGGGGCTTTATCTCCTACAATGAGCAGTTCTTC	CASSFRGGFISYNEQFF
TRBV18	TRBD1	TRBJ2-7	-	TGTGCCAGCTCAAGACAGGGGGGGACCTCCTACGAGCAGTACTTC	CASSRQGGTSYEQYF
TRBV29-1	-	TRBJ1-1	once	TGCAGCGCTGGCAGGTTGAACACTGAAGCTTTCTTT	CSAGRLNTEAFF
TRBV7-8	TRBD1	TRBJ1-6	many	TGTGCCAGCAGCTTAGGGGACAGGGGGAATTCACCCCTCCACTTT	CASSLGDRGNSPLHF
TRBV28	TRBD1	TRBJ1-2	few	TGTGCCAGCAGTCTAGACCCCCGGACAGGGGTCTATGGCTACACCTTC	CASSLDPRTGVYGYTF
TRBV19	TRBD1	TRBJ2-7	-	TGTGCCAGTAGAGGACAGGGTAAAGCCACCTCCTACGAGCAGTACTTC	CASRGQGKATSYEQYF
TRBV18	-	TRBJ1-2	-	TGTGCCAGCTCACCCACCGCCGACAGACCCCTTGGCTATGGCTACACCTTC	CASSPTADRPLGYGYTF
TRBV28	-	TRBJ2-5	-	TGTGCCAGCAGTCCCCGGGGGGCGGAGACCCAGTACTTC	CASSPRGAETQYF
TRBV25-1	-	TRBJ1-1	few	TGTGCCAGCAGTCCCCTCGCCGGCACTGAAGCTTTCTTT	CASSPLAGTEAFF
TRBV12-3/TRBV12-4	TRBD1	TRBJ2-1	-	TGTGCCAGCAGACCCTCCGACAGGGTAAAGGAGCAGTGCTTC	CASRPSDRVKEQCF
TRBV5-4	-	TRBJ2-1	few	TGTGCCAGCAGCCCTTACTTAGGCGGGGGCAACAATGAGCAGTTCTTC	CASSPYLGGGNNEQFF
TRBV15	TRBD1	TRBJ1-5	-	TGTGCCACCAGCAGAGGAACAGGGGGTCGGGGCAATCAGCCCCAGCATTTT	CATSRGTGGRGNQPQHF
TRBV28	-	TRBJ1-5	few	TGTGCCAGCAGCCTGAATCGGTTAGACAGAACTAATAATCAGCCCCAGCATTTT	CASSLNRLDRTNNQPQHF
TRBV20-1	-	TRBJ2-7	-	TGCAGTGCTAGAGGGGGACTCCACTACGAGCAGTACTTC	CSARGGLHYEQYF
TRBV7-3	-	TRBJ1-2	many	TGTGCCAGCAGCTTTGACAACCTCTATGGCTACACCTTC	CASSFDNLYGYTF
TRBV19	-	TRBJ2-7	-	TGTGCCAGTAGTATAGCCCCGACGGGACGGCTCTACGAGCAGTACTTC	CASSIAPTGRLYEQYF
TRBV19	-	TRBJ2-5	-	TGTGCCAGTAGTCAATCCGAGACCCATTACTTC	CASSQSETHYF
TRBV28	-	TRBJ2-2	few	TGTGCCAGCAGTTTATTCCGGGGTGGGGAGCTGTTTTTT	CASSLFRGGELFF
TRBV4-2	-	TRBJ1-1	-	TGTGCCAGCAGCCTCACAACTTTTGAAGCTTTCTTT	CASSLTTFEAFF
TRBV12-3/TRBV12-4	TRBD1	TRBJ1-1	-	TGTGCCATCAGTTTACAGGGGGTGAACACTGAAGCTTTCTTT	CAISLQGVNTEAFF
TRBV28	-	TRBJ2-5	few	TGTGCCCCAGAAGGAAAGACCCAGTACTTC	CAPEGKTQYF
TRBV4-1	TRBD1	TRBJ1-5	-	TGCGCCAGCAGCCAAGCGACAGGGTTCCATCAGCCCCAGCATTTT	CASSQATGFHQPQHF
TRBV12-3/TRBV12-4	-	TRBJ1-2	-	TGTGCCAGCAGGGGGCCGGCGGGAGCTAACTATGGCTACACCTTC	CASRGPAGANYGYTF
TRBV7-3	-	TRBJ1-1	many	TGTGCCAGCAGCCTCCAACAGGCGAACACTGAAGCTTTCTTT	CASSLQQANTEAFF
TRBV7-9	-	TRBJ2-2	-	TGTGCCAGCAGCTTGGAGGACGCGAGTACCGGGGAGCTGTTTTTT	CASSLEDASTGELFF
TRBV9	TRBD1	TRBJ2-7	-	TGTGCCAGCAGCGACCGGACAGGGGGCGGCGAGCAGTACTTC	CASSDRTGGGEQYF
TRBV7-3	-	TRBJ2-3	-	TGTGCCAGCAGCTGGGACACGAGCACAGATACGCAGTATTTT	CASSWDTSTDTQYF
TRBV5-6	-	TRBJ1-4	-	TGTGCCAGCAGCCTCGGGGTCACCCATAATGAAAAACTGTTTTTT	CASSLGVTHNEKLFF
TRBV2	TRBD2	TRBJ2-1	-	TGTGCCAGCAGTGAAGATCTTTTTCGGGAGGAGTTTAATGAGCAGTTCTTC	CASSEDLFREEFNEQFF